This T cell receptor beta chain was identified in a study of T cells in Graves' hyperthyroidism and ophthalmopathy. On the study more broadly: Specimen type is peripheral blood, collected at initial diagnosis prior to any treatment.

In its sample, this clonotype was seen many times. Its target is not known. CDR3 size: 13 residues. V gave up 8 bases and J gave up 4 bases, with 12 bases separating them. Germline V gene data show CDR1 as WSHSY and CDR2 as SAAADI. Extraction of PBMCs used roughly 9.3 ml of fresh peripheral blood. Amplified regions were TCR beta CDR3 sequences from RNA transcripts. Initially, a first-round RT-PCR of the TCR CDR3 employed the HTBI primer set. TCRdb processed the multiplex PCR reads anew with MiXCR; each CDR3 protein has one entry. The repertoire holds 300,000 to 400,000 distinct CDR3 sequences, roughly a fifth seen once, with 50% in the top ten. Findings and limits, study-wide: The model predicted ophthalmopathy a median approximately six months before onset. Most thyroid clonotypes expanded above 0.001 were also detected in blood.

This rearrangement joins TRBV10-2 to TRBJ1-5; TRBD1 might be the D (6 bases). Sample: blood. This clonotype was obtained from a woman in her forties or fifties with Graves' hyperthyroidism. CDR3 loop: CASVGTSNQPQHF. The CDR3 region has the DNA TGCGCCAGCGTTGGGACAAGTAATCAGCCCCAGCATTTT.